This T cell receptor (beta chain) was sequenced for a study of early T cells in non-severe SARS-CoV-2 infection (dated by TCRdb to the early 2020s). Context from the whole study: Bulk RNA from unsorted whole blood was used for TCR sequencing, so alpha and beta chains could not be paired. General conclusions and limits of the study: VDJdb matching was skewed toward anti-spike CD8 responses and likely underestimated virus-specific expansions by missing private and CD4 specificities.

This clonotype has at least ten counts. There is no known antigen for this receptor. No quality values exist for individual bases; no much larger clone is one base distant. Library preparation employed 5' RACE. Instrument used: NextSeq 500. In the TCR library protocol, unique molecular identifiers were attached to individual cDNA molecules to correct for PCR bias and sequencing error. Sequencing covered both TCR alpha and beta chains, and within each sample the abundances of alpha and beta sequences were tightly co-correlated. As for the authors' bioinformatics: V gene, J gene and CDR3 annotation of TCR sequences was performed with Decombinator V4. TCRs were defined as expanded if a significant change between any two time points was detected under a Poisson model with p below 0.0001. Abundances of TCRs were expressed as counts per million after normalisation to the total number of TCRs sequenced in each sample. VDJdb, accessed 1 November 2021, was searched for CMV, EBV and SARS-CoV-2 annotated TCRs, excluding TCRs annotated for multiple antigens. Using fastp at Q25 and MiXCR, TCRdb reprocessed the public reads and kept productive beta chains. One record per CDR3 amino acid sequence lists the most common genes and DNA. The V and J calls were not made by the authors but by TCRdb's processing. The sample includes 60,000 to 70,000 distinct CDR3 sequences, with around 6.5% observed a single time. 3.4% of the sample belongs to the ten largest clones.

Set within a cohort of healthcare workers in London, UK, this nested case-control study involved weekly PCR testing of nasopharyngeal swabs along with blood sampling. Healthcare workers were recruited between 23 and 31 March 2020, during the week of the UK lockdown, and were followed weekly for up to about 16 weeks. The TCR sequence derives from an adult who was a healthcare worker with PCR-confirmed SARS-CoV-2 infection or an uninfected control (not recorded which). The input for sequencing was whole blood, taken at baseline.

The bases are TGTGCCAGCAGCCCAGTAGCGGGTGCTAGCACAGATACGCAGTATTTT. Its protein product is CASSPVAGASTDTQYF. The chain links TRBV11-2 with TRBJ2-3; TRBD2 aligns with 7 central bases. From cysteine to phenylalanine, the CDR3 is 16 amino acids long. Of the read, only the CDR3 DNA is kept; its 48 bases are in frame from base 1. CDR1 is given as SGHAT and CDR2 as FQNNGV, both from the germline V gene. For this chain, trimming is 5 bases at the V end and 0 bases at the J end, and the number of junction bases without a gene match is 8.